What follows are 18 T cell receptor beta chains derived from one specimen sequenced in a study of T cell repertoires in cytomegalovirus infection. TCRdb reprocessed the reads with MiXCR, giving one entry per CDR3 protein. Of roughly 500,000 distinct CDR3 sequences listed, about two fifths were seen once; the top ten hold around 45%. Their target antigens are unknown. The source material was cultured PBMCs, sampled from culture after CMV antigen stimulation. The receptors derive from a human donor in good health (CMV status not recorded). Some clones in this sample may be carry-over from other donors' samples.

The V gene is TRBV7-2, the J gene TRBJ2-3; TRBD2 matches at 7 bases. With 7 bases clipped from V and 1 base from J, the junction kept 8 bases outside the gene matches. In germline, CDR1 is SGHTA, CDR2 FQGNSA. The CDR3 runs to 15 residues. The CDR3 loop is CASNQAGPGTDTQYF. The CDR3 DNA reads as TGTGCCAGCAACCAAGCGGGGCCAGGCACAGATACGCAGTATTTT.

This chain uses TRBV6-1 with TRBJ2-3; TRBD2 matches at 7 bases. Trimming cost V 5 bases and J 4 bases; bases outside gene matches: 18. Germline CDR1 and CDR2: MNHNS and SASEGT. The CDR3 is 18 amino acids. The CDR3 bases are TGTGCCAGCAGTCCCGGACGGGGGAGGGCCCTCGGGGCAGATACGCAGTATTTT. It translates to CASSPGRGRALGADTQYF.

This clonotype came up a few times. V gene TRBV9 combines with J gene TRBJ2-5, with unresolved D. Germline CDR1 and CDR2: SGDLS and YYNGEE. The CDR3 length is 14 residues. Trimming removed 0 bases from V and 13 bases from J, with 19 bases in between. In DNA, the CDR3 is TGTGCCAGCAGCGTAGGGACCGCACTTGCCCGTTTGTACTTC. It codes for CASSVGTALARLYF. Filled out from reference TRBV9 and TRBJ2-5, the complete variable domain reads DSGVTQTPKHLITATGQRVTLRCSPRSGDLSVYWYQQSLDQGLQFLIQYYNGEERAKGNILERFSAQQFPDLHSELNLSSLELGDSALYFCASSVGTALARLYFGPGTRLLVL.

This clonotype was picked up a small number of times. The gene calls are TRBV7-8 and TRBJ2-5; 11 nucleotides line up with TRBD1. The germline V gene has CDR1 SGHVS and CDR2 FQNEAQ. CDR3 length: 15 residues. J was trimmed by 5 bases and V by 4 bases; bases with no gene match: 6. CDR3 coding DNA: TGTGCCAGCAGCTCCGGGACAGGGGGGCTTGAGACCCAGTACTTC. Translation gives CASSSGTGGLETQYF.

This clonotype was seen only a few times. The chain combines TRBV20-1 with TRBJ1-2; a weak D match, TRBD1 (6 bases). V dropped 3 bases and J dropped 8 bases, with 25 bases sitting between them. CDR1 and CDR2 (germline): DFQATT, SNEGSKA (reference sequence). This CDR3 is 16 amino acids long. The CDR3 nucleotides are TGCAGTGCTAGTCGAGGGGGTGGCGGTCTTGTTATGGGCTACACCTTC. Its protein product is CSASRGGGGLVMGYTF.

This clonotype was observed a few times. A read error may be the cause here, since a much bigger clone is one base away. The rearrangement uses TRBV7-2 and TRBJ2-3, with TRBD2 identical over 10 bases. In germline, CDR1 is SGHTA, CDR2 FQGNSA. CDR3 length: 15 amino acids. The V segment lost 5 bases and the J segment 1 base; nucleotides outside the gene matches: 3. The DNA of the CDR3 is TGTGCCAGCAGCGCAGGGACTAGCGGCACAGATACGCAGTATTTT. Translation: CASSAGTSGTDTQYF.

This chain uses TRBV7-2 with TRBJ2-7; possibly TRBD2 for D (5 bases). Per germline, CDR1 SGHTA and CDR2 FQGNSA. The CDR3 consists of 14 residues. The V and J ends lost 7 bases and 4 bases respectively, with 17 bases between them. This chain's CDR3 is CASNPTRLAYEQYF. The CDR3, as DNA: TGTGCCAGCAACCCGACGAGGCTAGCTTACGAGCAGTACTTC.

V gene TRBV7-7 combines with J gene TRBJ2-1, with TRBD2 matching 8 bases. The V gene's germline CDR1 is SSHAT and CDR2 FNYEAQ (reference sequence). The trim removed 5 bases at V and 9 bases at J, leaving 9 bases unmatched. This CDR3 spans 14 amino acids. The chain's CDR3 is CASSPGLGSGEQFF. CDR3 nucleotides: TGTGCCAGCAGCCCGGGACTAGGTAGCGGTGAGCAGTTCTTC.

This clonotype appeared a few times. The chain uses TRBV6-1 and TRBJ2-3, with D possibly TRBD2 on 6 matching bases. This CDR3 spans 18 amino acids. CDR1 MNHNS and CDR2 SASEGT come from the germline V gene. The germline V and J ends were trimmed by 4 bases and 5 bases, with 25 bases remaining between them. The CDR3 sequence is CASSGASPGTPLVDTQYF. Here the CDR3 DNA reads TGTGCCAGCAGTGGAGCATCCCCCGGGACTCCCTTGGTAGATACGCAGTATTTT.

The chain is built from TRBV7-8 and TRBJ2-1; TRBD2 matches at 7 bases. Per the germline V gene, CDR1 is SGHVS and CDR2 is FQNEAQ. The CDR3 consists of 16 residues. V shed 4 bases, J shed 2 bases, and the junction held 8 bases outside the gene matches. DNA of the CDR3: TGTGCCAGCAGCTCCCCCTCTAGCGGCACCTACAATGAGCAGTTCTTC. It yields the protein CASSSPSSGTYNEQFF.

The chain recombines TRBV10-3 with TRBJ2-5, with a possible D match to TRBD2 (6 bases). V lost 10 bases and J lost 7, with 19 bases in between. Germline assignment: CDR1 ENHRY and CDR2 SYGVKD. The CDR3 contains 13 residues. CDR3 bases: TGTGCCAGCCGGGCGGAGGAGGGAGGGACCCAGTACTTC. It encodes CASRAEEGGTQYF.

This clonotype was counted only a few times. The CDR3 here is CASSLVAERFYEQYF. CDR3 sequence (DNA): TGTGCCAGCAGCTTAGTGGCGGAGCGGTTCTACGAGCAGTACTTC. The chain couples TRBV7-2 to TRBJ2-7; the D gene is possibly TRBD2 (5 bases). V shed 1 base and J shed 3 bases, with 13 bases lying between them. The germline gives CDR1 SGHTA, CDR2 FQGNSA. This CDR3 spans 15 amino acids.

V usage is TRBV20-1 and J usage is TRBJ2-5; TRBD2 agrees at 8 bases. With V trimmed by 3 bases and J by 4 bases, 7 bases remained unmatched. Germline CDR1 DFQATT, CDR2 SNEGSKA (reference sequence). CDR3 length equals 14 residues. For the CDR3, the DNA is TGCAGTGCTAGTCGGGAGGGCCCGGGAGAGACCCAGTACTTC. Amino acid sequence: CSASREGPGETQYF.

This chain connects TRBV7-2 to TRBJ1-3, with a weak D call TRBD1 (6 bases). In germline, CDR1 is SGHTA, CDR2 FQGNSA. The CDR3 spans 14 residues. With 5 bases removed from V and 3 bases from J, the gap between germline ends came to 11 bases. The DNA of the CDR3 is TGTGCCAGCAGCGCACAGGGCCATGGAAACACCATATATTTT. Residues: CASSAQGHGNTIYF.

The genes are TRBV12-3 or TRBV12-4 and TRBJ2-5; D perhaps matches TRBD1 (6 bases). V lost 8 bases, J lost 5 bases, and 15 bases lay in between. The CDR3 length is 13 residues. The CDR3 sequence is CASGDTRAETQYF. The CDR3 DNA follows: TGTGCCAGCGGGGACACCCGGGCCGAGACCCAGTACTTC.

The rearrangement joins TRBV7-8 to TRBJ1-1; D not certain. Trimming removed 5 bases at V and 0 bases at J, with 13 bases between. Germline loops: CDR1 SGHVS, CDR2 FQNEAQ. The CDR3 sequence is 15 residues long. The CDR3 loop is CASSLVRWVNTEAFF. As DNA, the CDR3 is TGTGCCAGCAGCCTCGTAAGATGGGTGAACACTGAAGCTTTCTTT.

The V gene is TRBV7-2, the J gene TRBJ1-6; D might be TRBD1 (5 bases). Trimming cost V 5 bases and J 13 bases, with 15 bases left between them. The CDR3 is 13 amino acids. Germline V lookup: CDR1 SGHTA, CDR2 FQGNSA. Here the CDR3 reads CASSLRQRSPLHF. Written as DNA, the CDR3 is TGTGCCAGCAGCCTTAGACAGCGAAGTCCCCTCCACTTT. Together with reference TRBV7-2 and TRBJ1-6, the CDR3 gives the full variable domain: GAGVSQSPSNKVTEKGKDVELRCDPISGHTALYWYRQSLGQGLEFLIYFQGNSAPDKSGLPSDRFSAERTGGSVSTLTIQRTQQEDSAVYLCASSLRQRSPLHFGNGTRLTVT.

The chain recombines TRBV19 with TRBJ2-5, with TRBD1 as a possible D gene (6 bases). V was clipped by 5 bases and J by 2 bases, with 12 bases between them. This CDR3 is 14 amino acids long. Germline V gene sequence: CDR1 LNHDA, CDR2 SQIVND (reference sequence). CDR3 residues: CASSPRQEQETQYF. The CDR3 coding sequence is TGTGCCAGTAGTCCTAGACAGGAACAAGAGACCCAGTACTTC.